The 2 T cell receptor beta chains below all came from one sample that was sequenced in a study of T cells in tumors after PD-1 blockade. TCRdb's table, derived via immunoSEQ multiplex PCR, lists solely in-frame clones and lacks some. Of about 59,000 clones listed, around four fifths are singletons. The source material was PBMCs, sampled before anti-PD-1 treatment. All receptors come from a human donor with basal cell carcinoma.

The V gene is TRBV5-1, the J gene TRBJ1-2; 8 bases match TRBD1. The V gene's germline CDR1 is SGHRS and CDR2 YFSETQ. The length of the CDR3 is 13 residues. J was trimmed by 1 base and V by 7 bases; bases with no gene match: 3. The CDR3 DNA reads TGCGCCAGCGGACAGGGCCATAACTATGGCTACACCTTC. Translation gives CASGQGHNYGYTF.

In its sample, this clone was seen a few times. CDR3 loop: CASSLLPTTDNEQFF. CDR3 DNA sequence: TGTGCCAGCAGCTTACTACCGACGACTGACAATGAGCAGTTCTTC. The rearrangement uses TRBV7-9 and TRBJ2-1, with unresolved D. The CDR3 has 15 amino acids. V dropped 2 bases and J dropped 5 bases, with 13 bases sitting between them. Germline loops: CDR1 SEHNR, CDR2 FQNEAQ (reference sequence).